One and the same sample provided the 17 T cell receptor beta chains below, sequenced in a study of OX40 agonist ivuxolimab in advanced cancers. This table comes from immunoSEQ multiplex PCR, and its TCRdb copy is limited to in-frame clones, with some not included. This repertoire shows under 65,000 clones, roughly 81% found once; its top ten account for over 2.5%. Sequences were derived from CD4+ or CD8+ T cells sorted from blood, sampled in a trial of the OX40 agonist ivuxolimab. All receptors come from an adult with an advanced solid tumor such as melanoma, head and neck, liver or kidney cancer.

The chain recombines TRBV30 with TRBJ1-2; the D is unclear. Germline V gene data show CDR1 as GTSNPN and CDR2 as SVGIG (reference sequence). Trimming left V 4 bases short and J 0 bases short, with 6 bases between. The CDR3 contains 12 residues. CDR3: CAWISTNYGYTF. The CDR3 DNA follows: TGTGCCTGGATTTCTACTAACTATGGCTACACCTTC.

The chain is built from TRBV19 and TRBJ2-3; 8 nucleotides line up with TRBD2. Germline CDR1 LNHDA, CDR2 SQIVND (reference sequence). With 6 bases clipped from V and 2 bases from J, the junction kept 7 bases outside the gene matches. The CDR3 has 15 residues. In DNA, the CDR3 is TGTGCCAGTAGGAGGCTAGCGGGTAACACAGATACGCAGTATTTT. Its translation: CASRRLAGNTDTQYF.

The V call is TRBV12-5, the J call TRBJ2-3; the D is unclear. V lost 5 bases, J lost 4 bases, and 10 bases lay in between. Germline V lookup: CDR1 LGHNT, CDR2 FRNRAP. This CDR3 comprises 13 residues. DNA of the CDR3: TGTGCTAGTGGTCCTTCTAGGTCAGATACGCAGTATTTT. Protein sequence: CASGPSRSDTQYF.

The chain carries TRBV29-1 and TRBJ2-7, with D tentatively TRBD1 (5 bases). The CDR3 extends over 13 amino acids. The V gene's germline CDR1 is SQVTM and CDR2 ANQGSEA. V was clipped by 4 bases and J by 3 bases, with 13 bases between them. This CDR3 reads CSVAKGILYEQYF. In DNA form, the CDR3 reads TGCAGCGTTGCCAAGGGGATTCTCTACGAGCAGTACTTC.

This clone has just one count. The chain has TRBV4-2 and TRBJ1-2, with TRBD1 matching over 8 bases. This CDR3 has 17 residues. J was trimmed by 1 base and V by 4 bases; bases with no gene match: 11. Germline V CDR1 and CDR2: LGHNA, YNFKEQ. The chain's CDR3 is CASSRERGTGSNYGYTF. CDR3 bases: TGTGCCAGCAGCCGCGAGAGGGGGACAGGAAGTAACTATGGCTACACCTTC.

The DNA of the CDR3 is TGTGCCAGTAGTCCCTCATCACAGGGCTACACCTTC. It is translated as CASSPSSQGYTF. J is TRBJ1-2 and V is TRBV19; D ambiguous. CDR3 length: 12 residues. The germline V gene has CDR1 LNHDA and CDR2 SQIVND (reference sequence). Trimming stripped 5 bases from V and 8 bases from J, with 12 bases between.

The chain combines TRBV5-6 with TRBJ2-1; TRBD1 aligns across 8 bases. The length of the CDR3 is 15 residues. The J segment lost 7 bases and the V segment lost 3 bases, leaving 9 bases of the junction unmatched. Germline CDR1 reads SGHDT; CDR2 reads YYEEEE. Written as DNA, the CDR3 is TGTGCCAGCAGCTCTGCCGGGACAGGACGGAATGAGCAGTTCTTC. Protein sequence: CASSSAGTGRNEQFF.

This clone came up once. The V call is TRBV30, the J call TRBJ2-3, with TRBD1 identical over 9 bases. This CDR3 is built from 15 residues. After removal of 0 bases from V and 4 bases from J, the junction contained 5 bases not matched to a gene. Germline V gene sequence: CDR1 GTSNPN, CDR2 SVGIG (reference sequence). The CDR3 nucleotides read TGTGCCTGGAGTGTGGGACAGGGTGCGCCAGATACGCAGTATTTT. As protein: CAWSVGQGAPDTQYF.

This rearrangement joins TRBV6-5 to TRBJ2-7; a weak D match, TRBD1 (6 bases). This CDR3 contains 14 residues. Deletions cut 7 bases from V and 0 bases from J, with 13 bases between. Germline CDR1 and CDR2: MNHEY and SVGAGI. The CDR3 bases are TGTGCCAGCACCCGGGACACAAGCTCCTACGAGCAGTACTTC. This codes for CASTRDTSSYEQYF.

The genes are TRBV19 and TRBJ1-2; D is unresolved. Trimming shortened V by 8 bases and J by 4 bases, and 11 bases separated the two germline ends. Per germline, CDR1 LNHDA and CDR2 SQIVND (reference sequence). The CDR3 consists of 12 residues. CDR3 in DNA: TGTGCCAGTTCGACATGGCTCTATGGCTACACCTTC. Residues: CASSTWLYGYTF.

The rearrangement links TRBV30 to TRBJ2-5, with D unclear. The V and J ends lost 4 bases and 5 bases respectively, with 11 bases between them. The CDR3 totals 12 residues. Germline values: CDR1 GTSNPN, CDR2 SVGIG (reference sequence). The CDR3 reads CAWTRQLETQYF. The DNA for the CDR3 is TGTGCCTGGACGCGGCAGTTGGAGACCCAGTACTTC.

The chain combines TRBV5-4 with TRBJ1-4; possibly TRBD1 for D (5 bases). CDR1 is SGHNT and CDR2 is YYREEE in the germline V gene (reference sequence). The CDR3 is 14 residues long. The V and J ends lost 3 bases and 3 bases respectively, with 9 bases between them. The CDR3 sequence is CASSSQEPNEKLFF. Here the CDR3 DNA reads TGTGCCAGCAGCTCACAGGAACCTAATGAAAAACTGTTTTTT.

This clone was recorded a few times. The J gene is TRBJ2-7, the V gene TRBV12-2; TRBD1, the table's D call, was not compared with the DNA. TRBV12-2 is flagged as a pseudogene. The CDR3 sequence is 16 residues long. The CDR3 protein is CASQRKGDMLPYEQYF. CDR3 in DNA: TGTGCAAGCCAACGGAAGGGGGATATGTTACCCTACGAGCAGTACTTC.

This sequence joins TRBV7-9 and TRBJ2-1, with 11 bases fitting TRBD2. Germline CDR1 and CDR2: SEHNR and FQNEAQ (reference sequence). The CDR3 totals 15 residues. V lost 2 bases to trimming and J lost 5 bases; unmatched junction nucleotides: 2. CDR3 sequence: CASSLFSGGDNEQFF. The CDR3, as DNA: TGTGCCAGCAGCTTATTTAGCGGGGGGGACAATGAGCAGTTCTTC.

The chain employs TRBV4-2 and TRBJ2-7; tentative D call: TRBD2 (5 bases). The CDR3 is 13 amino acids. In germline, CDR1 is LGHNA, CDR2 YNFKEQ. The ends were cut back, 4 bases at V and 3 bases at J, with 10 bases in the middle. The CDR3 protein is CASSLRRGYEQYF. The CDR3 nucleotides read TGTGCCAGCAGCCTAAGACGGGGCTACGAGCAGTACTTC.

V gene TRBV4-1 combines with J gene TRBJ2-1; possible D gene TRBD2, 6 bases. This CDR3 comprises 16 residues. Germline assignment: CDR1 MGHRA and CDR2 YSYEKL. Trimming pared 4 bases from V and 10 bases from J, leaving 23 bases between. The CDR3 DNA sequence: TGCGCCAGCAGCCCTAAAATAACGGGAGTACGTCTGGAGCAGTTCTTC. Its translation is CASSPKITGVRLEQFF.

This chain joins TRBV6-8 and TRBJ2-3, with D unresolved. The V gene lost 3 bases and the J gene lost 6 bases, with 16 bases spanning the gap. The CDR3 length is 15 residues. The germline V gene has CDR1 MNHGY and CDR2 SAAAGT. Here the CDR3 DNA reads TGTGCCAGCAGTTATTACGTCAGAATGCCCGATACGCAGTATTTT. Translating it yields CASSYYVRMPDTQYF.